A selection of T cell receptor beta chains follows, all from one sample in a study of blood T cell repertoires in COVID-19. Method: immunoSEQ multiplex PCR; TCRdb's copy keeps in-frame clones and lacks some. Among roughly 250,000 clones, 82% were seen once, and the ten largest hold 4.9%. The sequencing input was peripheral blood. These receptors originate from an elderly woman with active or convalescent COVID-19. CDR3s include the opening cysteine and the closing phenylalanine or tryptophan. A D gene is named only where the DNA matches it firmly. Expanded clones get a size class; other rows say once, few or many, or leave the size out.

NA | TRBJ1-6 | few | TRBV11-3 | CASSLGYGPNSPLHF | TGTGCCAGCAGCTTAGGATACGGTCCTAATTCACCCCTCCACTTT
TRBD2 | TRBJ2-7 | few | TRBV4-1 | CASSQAKAGGSEQYF | TGCGCCAGCAGCCAAGCGAAAGCGGGAGGTAGCGAGCAGTACTTC
NA | TRBJ2-1 | NA | TRBV10-2 | CASSAGSLYNEQFF | TGCGCCAGCAGCGCGGGATCCTTATACAATGAGCAGTTCTTC
TRBD1 | TRBJ2-1 | NA | TRBV6-5 | CASRSGQRSYNEQFF | TGTGCCAGCAGATCGGGACAGCGCTCCTACAATGAGCAGTTCTTC
TRBD1 | TRBJ1-2 | NA | TRBV19 | CASSTRDRNYGYTF | TGTGCCAGTAGTACGCGGGACAGGAACTATGGCTACACCTTC
TRBD1 | TRBJ1-2 | NA | TRBV5-1 | CASSLGTGRNPYGYTF | TGCGCCAGCAGCTTAGGGACAGGGCGAAACCCATATGGCTACACCTTC
NA | TRBJ2-1 | NA | TRBV7-2 | CASSSGYNEQFF | TGTGCCAGCAGCTCCGGTTACAATGAGCAGTTCTTC
NA | TRBJ1-2 | NA | TRBV3-1/TRBV3-2 | CASSPSYRVGGYTF | TGTGCCAGCAGCCCCTCTTACAGGGTAGGTGGCTACACCTTC
NA | TRBJ1-1 | NA | TRBV20-1 | CSRRGNTEAFF | TGCAGTAGAAGGGGGAACACTGAAGCTTTCTTT
NA | TRBJ1-6 | once | TRBV2 | CASSIRQGTNSPLHF | TGTGCCAGCAGCATACGTCAGGGGACCAATTCACCCCTCCACTTT
TRBD1 | TRBJ1-3 | once | TRBV6-2/TRBV6-3 | CASSYTGVSGNTIYF | TGTGCCAGCAGTTACACAGGGGTCTCTGGAAACACCATATATTTT
TRBD1 | TRBJ1-2 | NA | TRBV7-2 | CASSLRPVGQAYLNYGYTF | TGTGCCAGCAGCTTAAGGCCGGTAGGACAGGCATACCTAAACTATGGCTACACCTTC
TRBD1 | TRBJ1-5 | NA | TRBV19 | CASVHGQGSNQPQHF | TGTGCCAGTGTCCACGGACAGGGCTCCAATCAGCCCCAGCATTTT
TRBD2 | TRBJ2-4 | NA | TRBV18 | CASSPPGLAGAPKNIQYF | TGTGCCAGCTCACCACCCGGACTAGCGGGAGCCCCTAAAAACATTCAGTACTTC
TRBD1 | TRBJ1-1 | NA | TRBV28 | CASSYDRAIEAFF | TGTGCCAGCAGTTACGACAGGGCCATTGAAGCTTTCTTT
TRBD2 | TRBJ2-1 | once | TRBV3-1/TRBV3-2 | CASSPYEGGVNEQFF | TGTGCCAGCAGCCCGTACGAGGGAGGGGTGAATGAGCAGTTCTTC
NA | TRBJ2-3 | NA | TRBV27 | CASSSIDTQYF | TGTGCCAGCAGTTCCATAGATACGCAGTATTTT
NA | TRBJ2-7 | NA | TRBV7-2 | CASSLQAGRTYEQYF | TGTGCCAGCAGCCTCCAGGCTGGTAGAACCTACGAGCAGTACTTC
NA | TRBJ1-2 | NA | TRBV19 | CASSILRTGNYGYTF | TGTGCCAGTAGTATACTTCGGACTGGGAACTATGGCTACACCTTC
NA | TRBJ1-2 | NA | TRBV6-6 | CASSYLTDGYTF | TGTGCCAGCAGTTATCTTACAGATGGCTACACCTTC
TRBD1 | TRBJ1-1 | NA | TRBV28 | CASSPRQGSAFF | TGTGCCAGCAGTCCGCGACAGGGGTCGGCTTTCTTT
NA | TRBJ2-1 | few | TRBV19 | CASMQDSSYNEQFF | TGTGCCTCGATGCAGGACTCCTCCTACAATGAGCAGTTCTTC
NA | TRBJ2-7 | NA | TRBV7-2 | CASSSGGTATYEQYF | TGTGCCAGCAGCTCGGGCGGGACGGCAACCTACGAGCAGTACTTC
TRBD1 | TRBJ1-6 | NA | TRBV5-1 | CASSLAGAGTGGSPLHF | TGCGCCAGCAGCTTGGCGGGCGCCGGGACAGGGGGTTCACCCCTCCACTTT
TRBD1 | TRBJ1-1 | NA | TRBV18 | CASSYGQGAGVEAFF | TGTGCCAGCTCATACGGACAGGGGGCCGGGGTTGAGGCTTTCTTT
NA | TRBJ2-3 | NA | TRBV10-2 | CASSDGSPDTQYF | TGCGCCAGCAGTGACGGGAGCCCCGATACGCAGTATTTT
NA | TRBJ2-7 | NA | TRBV11-2 | CASSPRGYEQYF | TGTGCCAGCAGCCCCCGGGGGTACGAGCAGTACTTC
TRBD2 | TRBJ2-6 | NA | TRBV19 | CASSILAGVLSGANVLTF | TGTGCCAGTAGTATCTTAGCGGGGGTTCTCTCTGGGGCCAACGTCCTGACTTTC
NA | TRBJ1-6 | NA | TRBV23-1 | CASSQSSGSPLHF | TGCGCCAGCAGTCAATCGTCGGGGTCACCCCTCCACTTT
TRBD2 | TRBJ2-1 | few | TRBV30 | CAWSVKGGNNEQFF | TGTGCCTGGAGTGTAAAGGGAGGGAACAATGAGCAGTTCTTC
NA | TRBJ1-1 | NA | TRBV5-1 | CASSSNGQGRNTEAFF | TGCGCCAGCAGCTCCAACGGTCAGGGTCGGAACACTGAAGCTTTCTTT
TRBD2 | TRBJ2-1 | once | TRBV28 | CASSPPGLAGRGEQFF | TGTGCCAGCAGTCCCCCGGGACTAGCGGGACGCGGGGAGCAGTTCTTC
NA | TRBJ2-1 | NA | TRBV30 | CAWSRGGAYNEQFF | TGTGCCTGGAGTCGTGGCGGGGCATACAATGAGCAGTTCTTC
NA | TRBJ1-2 | NA | TRBV5-5 | CASSLWARVRSGYTF | TGTGCCAGCAGCTTGTGGGCCAGGGTGAGATCGGGCTACACCTTC
TRBD1 | TRBJ1-2 | few | TRBV5-1 | CASSRTGGQGNYGYTF | TGCGCCAGCAGCCGTACGGGAGGACAGGGGAACTATGGCTACACCTTC
TRBD1 | TRBJ1-4 | NA | TRBV28 | CASSSIGDREKLFF | TGTGCCAGCAGTTCAATTGGGGACAGGGAAAAACTGTTTTTT
TRBD1 | TRBJ1-2 | NA | TRBV29-1 | CSVTEGQRTQLPGQNYGYTF | TGCAGCGTCACGGAGGGACAGCGAACTCAATTACCCGGACAAAACTATGGCTACACCTTC
NA | TRBJ2-6 | NA | TRBV3-1/TRBV3-2 | CASSPYSGANVLTF | TGTGCCAGCAGCCCTTACTCTGGGGCCAACGTCCTGACTTTC
TRBD2 | TRBJ2-1 | NA | TRBV6-5 | CASANPWTSGNEQFF | TGTGCCAGCGCCAACCCCTGGACTAGCGGAAATGAGCAGTTCTTC
NA | TRBJ2-7 | NA | TRBV2 | CASTVGQAGEQYF | TGTGCCAGCACCGTAGGACAAGCTGGCGAGCAGTACTTC
NA | TRBJ2-1 | NA | TRBV2 | CASRDGQSSYNEQFF | TGTGCCAGCAGAGACGGACAGAGCTCCTACAATGAGCAGTTCTTC
TRBD2 | TRBJ2-1 | once | TRBV4-1 | CASRPTSGGVSYNEQFF | TGCGCCAGCAGACCGACTAGCGGGGGGGTATCCTACAATGAGCAGTTCTTC
TRBD1 | TRBJ1-6 | NA | TRBV5-6 | CASSVHRGAGTYNSPLHF | TGTGCCAGCAGCGTACACAGGGGCGCCGGGACTTATAATTCACCCCTCCACTTT
NA | TRBJ1-3 | NA | TRBV6-5 | CASSYSGPGPGNTIYF | TGTGCCAGCAGTTACTCGGGGCCGGGCCCTGGAAACACCATATATTTT
NA | TRBJ2-5 | NA | TRBV6-1 | CASSETPLRETQYF | TGTGCCAGCAGTGAAACCCCCCTTCGGGAGACCCAGTACTTC